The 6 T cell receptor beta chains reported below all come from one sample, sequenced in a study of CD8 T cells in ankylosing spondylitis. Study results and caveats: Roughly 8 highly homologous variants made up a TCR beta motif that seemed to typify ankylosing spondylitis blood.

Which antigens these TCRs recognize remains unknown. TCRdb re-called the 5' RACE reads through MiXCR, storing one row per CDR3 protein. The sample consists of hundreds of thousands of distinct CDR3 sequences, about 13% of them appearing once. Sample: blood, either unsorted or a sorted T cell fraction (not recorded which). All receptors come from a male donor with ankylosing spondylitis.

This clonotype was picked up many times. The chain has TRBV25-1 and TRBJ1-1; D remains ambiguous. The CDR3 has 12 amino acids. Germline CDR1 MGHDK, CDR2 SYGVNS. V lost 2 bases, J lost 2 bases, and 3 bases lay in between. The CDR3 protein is CASSERNTEAFF. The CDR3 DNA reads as TGTGCCAGCAGTGAAAGAAACACTGAAGCTTTCTTT. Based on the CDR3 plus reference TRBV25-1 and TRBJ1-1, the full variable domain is EADIYQTPRYLVIGTGKKITLECSQTMGHDKMYWYQQDPGMELHLIHYSYGVNSTEKGDLSSESTVSRIRTEHFPLTLESARPSHTSQYLCASSERNTEAFFGQGTRLTVV.

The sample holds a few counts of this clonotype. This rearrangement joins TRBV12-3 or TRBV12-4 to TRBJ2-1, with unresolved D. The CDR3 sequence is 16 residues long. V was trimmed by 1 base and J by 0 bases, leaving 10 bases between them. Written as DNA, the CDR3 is TGTGCCAGCAGTTTAGTCGACGTAAGCTCCTACAATGAGCAGTTCTTC. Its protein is CASSLVDVSSYNEQFF.

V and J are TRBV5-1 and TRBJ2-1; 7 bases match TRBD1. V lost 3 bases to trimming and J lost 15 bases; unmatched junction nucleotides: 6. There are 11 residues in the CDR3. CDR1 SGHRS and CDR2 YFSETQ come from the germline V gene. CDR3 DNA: TGCGCCAGCAGCTCCCGGGACAGACTGTTCTTC. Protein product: CASSSRDRLFF.

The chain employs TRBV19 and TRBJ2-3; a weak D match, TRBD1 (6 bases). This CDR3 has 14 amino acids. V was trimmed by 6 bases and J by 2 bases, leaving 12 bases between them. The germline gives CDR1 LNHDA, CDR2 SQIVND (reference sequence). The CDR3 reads CASSGQSPTDTQYF. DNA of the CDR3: TGTGCCAGTAGCGGACAGTCACCCACAGATACGCAGTATTTT.

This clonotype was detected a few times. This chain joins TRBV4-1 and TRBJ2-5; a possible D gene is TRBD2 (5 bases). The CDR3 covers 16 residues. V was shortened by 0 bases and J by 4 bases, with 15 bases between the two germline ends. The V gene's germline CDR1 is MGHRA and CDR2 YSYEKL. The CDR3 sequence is CASSQDGAAFGETQYF. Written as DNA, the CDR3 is TGCGCCAGCAGCCAAGATGGAGCGGCCTTCGGAGAGACCCAGTACTTC.

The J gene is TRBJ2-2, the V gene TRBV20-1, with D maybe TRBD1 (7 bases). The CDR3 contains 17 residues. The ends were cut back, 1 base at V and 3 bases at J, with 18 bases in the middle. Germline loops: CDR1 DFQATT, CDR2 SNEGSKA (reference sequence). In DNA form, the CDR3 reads TGCAGTGCTAGAGGCCCGCAGGGGGGCGAGGACACCGGGGAGCTGTTTTTT. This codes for CSARGPQGGEDTGELFF.